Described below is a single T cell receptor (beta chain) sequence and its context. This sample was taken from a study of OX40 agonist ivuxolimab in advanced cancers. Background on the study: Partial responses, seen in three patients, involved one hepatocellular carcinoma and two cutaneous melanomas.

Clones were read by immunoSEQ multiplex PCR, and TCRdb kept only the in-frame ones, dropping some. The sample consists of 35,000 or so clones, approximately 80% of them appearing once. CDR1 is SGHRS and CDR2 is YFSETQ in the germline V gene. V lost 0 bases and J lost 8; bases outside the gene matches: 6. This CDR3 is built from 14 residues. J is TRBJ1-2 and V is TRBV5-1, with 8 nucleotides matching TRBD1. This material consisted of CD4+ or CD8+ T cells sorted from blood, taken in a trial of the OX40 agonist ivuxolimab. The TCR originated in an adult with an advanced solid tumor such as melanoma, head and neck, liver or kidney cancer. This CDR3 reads CASSLAQGARGYTF. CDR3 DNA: TGCGCCAGCAGCTTGGCTCAGGGGGCGCGGGGCTACACCTTC.